The 30 T cell receptor beta chains below all came from one sample that was sequenced in a study of cytomegalovirus exposure and HLA in healthy donors. Sequencing was performed with immunoSEQ multiplex PCR; in TCRdb, only in-frame clones are kept and a portion is missing. The sample includes 150,000 to 200,000 clones, more than 65% seen only once; the top ten take roughly 12%. The material sequenced was PBMCs. The receptors were gathered from a woman in her 30s in good health and CMV-seropositive.

The chain couples TRBV6-1 to TRBJ1-4; tentative D call: TRBD1 (5 bases). V lost 4 bases to trimming and J lost 4 bases, with 10 bases between them. CDR3 length: 14 residues. Germline V gives CDR1 MNHNS, CDR2 SASEGT. CDR3 nucleotides: TGTGCCAGCAGTGTAAGGGGACTTAATGAAAAACTGTTTTTT. This encodes CASSVRGLNEKLFF.

The chain uses TRBV19 and TRBJ2-1, with D possibly matching TRBD1 (6 bases). The CDR3 contains 16 residues. Trimming pared 3 bases from V and 0 bases from J, leaving 12 bases between. Germline loops: CDR1 LNHDA, CDR2 SQIVND (reference sequence). The CDR3 DNA reads as TGTGCCAGTAGTATCCAACCGGACAGCTCCTACAATGAGCAGTTCTTC. Its protein product is CASSIQPDSSYNEQFF. The whole variable domain, remainder taken from reference TRBV19 and TRBJ2-1, is DGGITQSPKYLFRKEGQNVTLSCEQNLNHDAMYWYRQDPGQGLRLIYYSQIVNDFQKGDIAEGYSVSREKKESFPLTVTSAQKNPTAFYLCASSIQPDSSYNEQFFGPGTRLTVL.

This clone was recorded a few times. The chain has TRBV7-2 and TRBJ1-1; D gene unclear. Germline V gives CDR1 SGHTA, CDR2 FQGNSA. There are 14 residues in the CDR3. V lost 2 bases, J lost 1 base, and 8 bases lay in between. The chain's CDR3 is CASSLNIRNTEAFF. CDR3 nucleotide sequence: TGTGCCAGCAGCTTAAACATCCGGAACACTGAAGCTTTCTTT.

The CDR3 here is CASRKDRTSGYNEQFF. The CDR3 nucleotides are TGTGCCAGCAGGAAGGACAGGACTAGCGGTTACAATGAGCAGTTCTTC. The rearrangement links TRBV4-2 to TRBJ2-1, with 10 bases lining up with TRBD2. This CDR3 region has 16 residues. Trimming at V came to 6 bases and at J to 4 bases, leaving 9 bases not matched to a gene. Per the germline V gene, CDR1 is LGHNA and CDR2 is YNFKEQ.

The chain has TRBV9 and TRBJ1-1; D call uncertain. The CDR3 extends over 13 amino acids. Trimming removed 2 bases at V and 2 bases at J, with 7 bases between. Looked up from germline, CDR1 is SGDLS and CDR2 is YYNGEE. In DNA, the CDR3 is TGTGCCAGCAGCGTGAGGGTTAACACTGAAGCTTTCTTT. This sequence encodes CASSVRVNTEAFF.

The V and J genes are TRBV19 and TRBJ1-5, with 8 nucleotides matching TRBD1. Losses at the gene ends were 8 bases for V and 0 bases for J; bases not matched to a gene: 12. CDR1 LNHDA and CDR2 SQIVND come from the germline V gene (reference sequence). The CDR3 contains 17 residues. The CDR3 here is CASEPGQDFYSNQPQHF. In DNA form, the CDR3 reads TGTGCCAGTGAGCCGGGACAGGACTTTTATAGCAATCAGCCCCAGCATTTT.

The CDR3 DNA is TGTGCCTGGACCCCTAGCGGGAAATTGTATGAGCAGTTCTTC. Translated, it gives CAWTPSGKLYEQFF. The J gene is TRBJ2-1, the V gene TRBV30; 9 bases fit TRBD2. This CDR3 contains 14 residues. CDR1 is GTSNPN, CDR2 SVGIG, per germline (reference sequence). The junction had 9 bases not matched to a gene; V was cut back by 4 bases and J by 8 bases.

This chain uses TRBV5-1 with TRBJ1-2; tentatively, D is TRBD1 (6 bases). Germline loops: CDR1 SGHRS, CDR2 YFSETQ. V was cut by 2 bases and J by 0 bases, with 11 bases left in between. The CDR3 is 15 amino acids. CDR3 sequence reads: CASSFGDTSNYGYTF. CDR3 nucleotides: TGCGCCAGCAGCTTCGGGGACACATCTAACTATGGCTACACCTTC.

The chain combines TRBV27 with TRBJ1-3; D remains ambiguous. This CDR3 is built from 15 residues. CDR1 and CDR2 from the germline V gene are MNHEY and SMNVEV (reference sequence). V was clipped by 1 base and J by 0 bases, with 7 bases between them. CDR3 coding DNA: TGTGCCAGCAGTTTATTCGCTAGCTCTGGAAACACCATATATTTT. Translation gives CASSLFASSGNTIYF.

The CDR3 nucleotides read TGTGCCAGCAGTTTAACGACAGCCCCCTTAGGGCAGTACTTC. Protein: CASSLTTAPLGQYF. V and J are TRBV28 and TRBJ2-7, with a weak D call TRBD1 (5 bases). Germline-derived CDR1 and CDR2 are MDHEN and SYDVKM. V was cut by 2 bases and J by 9 bases, with 17 bases left in between. The CDR3 has 14 residues. Variable domain in full (rest from reference TRBV28 and TRBJ2-7): DVKVTQSSRYLVKRTGEKVFLECVQDMDHENMFWYRQDPGLGLRLIYFSYDVKMKEKGDIPEGYSVSREKKERFSLILESASTNQTSMYLCASSLTTAPLGQYFGPGTRLTVT.

J is TRBJ2-5 and V is TRBV15; D unclear. The V gene's germline CDR1 is LNHNV and CDR2 YYDKDF (reference sequence). This CDR3 region has 16 residues. V dropped 0 bases and J dropped 7 bases, with 18 bases sitting between them. The DNA for the CDR3 is TGTGCCACCAGCAGAGATGCAGGAAAGTTTATGGTGACCCAGTACTTC. As protein: CATSRDAGKFMVTQYF.

The chain carries TRBV7-2 and TRBJ2-7; D uncertain. Trimming shortened V by 3 bases and J by 0 bases, and 12 bases separated the two germline ends. The CDR3 totals 15 residues. Germline CDR1 SGHTA, CDR2 FQGNSA. Here the CDR3 reads CASSFEATDSYEQYF. The CDR3 nucleotides read TGTGCCAGCAGCTTTGAAGCGACGGACTCCTACGAGCAGTACTTC.

The chain is built from TRBV10-3 and TRBJ2-6; D unresolved. The CDR3 is 16 residues long. The ends were cut back, 5 bases at V and 2 bases at J, with 13 bases in the middle. Germline CDR1 reads ENHRY; CDR2 reads SYGVKD. The CDR3 region is CAISPPGSTGANVLTF. DNA for the CDR3: TGTGCCATCAGTCCCCCAGGTTCTACTGGGGCCAACGTCCTGACTTTC.

The chain combines TRBV30 with TRBJ1-1, with 8 bases identical to TRBD1. V was clipped by 5 bases and J by 3 bases; unmatched bases: 8. CDR1 GTSNPN and CDR2 SVGIG come from the germline V gene (reference sequence). The CDR3 spans 14 residues. Here the CDR3 reads CAWGGQGGYTEAFF. Written as DNA, the CDR3 is TGTGCCTGGGGAGGACAGGGCGGTTACACTGAAGCTTTCTTT.

A single count supports this clone. The chain uses TRBV27 and TRBJ2-5; 8 positions match TRBD1. The V gene's germline CDR1 is MNHEY and CDR2 SMNVEV (reference sequence). The junction had 5 bases not matched to a gene; V was cut back by 2 bases and J by 0 bases. CDR3 length equals 16 residues. This chain's CDR3 is CASSLNRGVYQETQYF. CDR3 nucleotide sequence: TGTGCCAGCAGTTTAAACAGGGGGGTGTACCAAGAGACCCAGTACTTC.

The chain combines TRBV14 with TRBJ1-5; no reliable D call. V was shortened by 1 base and J by 7 bases, with 8 bases between the two germline ends. CDR1 and CDR2 (germline): SGHDN, FVKESK. The length of the CDR3 is 13 residues. The CDR3 coding sequence is TGTGCCAGCAGCCAAGGGCCCTTGCAGCCCCAGCATTTT. This sequence encodes CASSQGPLQPQHF.

The genes are TRBV7-2 and TRBJ1-1; a weak D match, TRBD1 (6 bases). This CDR3 comprises 14 residues. Trimming cost V 1 base and J 1 base, with 7 bases left between them. Germline-derived CDR1 and CDR2 are SGHTA and FQGNSA. This CDR3 reads CASSLGTANTEAFF. CDR3 coding DNA: TGTGCCAGCAGCTTAGGGACAGCGAACACTGAAGCTTTCTTT.

The V and J genes are TRBV6-1 and TRBJ1-1; possible D gene TRBD1, 5 bases. Germline CDR1 MNHNS, CDR2 SASEGT. The V end lost 5 bases, the J end lost 4 bases, and 11 bases lay between the germline ends. There are 13 residues in the CDR3. CDR3: CASSQEGVTEAFF. CDR3 DNA: TGTGCCAGCAGTCAAGAAGGGGTCACTGAAGCTTTCTTT.

The chain is built from TRBV5-1 and TRBJ1-2; TRBD1 aligns across 7 bases. The ends lost 3 bases at V and 4 bases at J; junction bases unmatched: 6. This CDR3 spans 14 amino acids. The germline V gene has CDR1 SGHRS and CDR2 YFSETQ. The CDR3 sequence is CASSSRQGTYGYTF. The CDR3 DNA sequence: TGCGCCAGCAGCTCCCGACAGGGTACCTATGGCTACACCTTC.

The V gene is TRBV25-1, the J gene TRBJ2-1; perhaps TRBD1 as D (6 bases). The CDR3 has 14 residues. Deletions cut 8 bases from V and 1 base from J, with 12 bases between. The germline CDR1 and CDR2 sequences are MGHDK and SYGVNS. Written as DNA, the CDR3 is TGTGCCAGCGCGGAACAGGGTTCCTACAATGAGCAGTTCTTC. This encodes CASAEQGSYNEQFF.

V and J are TRBV6-5 and TRBJ2-5; D ambiguous. Trimming took off 4 bases at V and 3 bases at J, with 18 bases between the two ends. The CDR3 is 16 amino acids. Per germline, CDR1 MNHEY and CDR2 SVGAGI. CDR3: CASSSVRISKKETQYF. DNA of the CDR3: TGTGCCAGCAGTTCGGTGAGGATTTCGAAAAAAGAGACCCAGTACTTC.

V and J are TRBV28 and TRBJ2-7; D is perhaps TRBD2 (6 bases). Germline lookup yields CDR1 MDHEN and CDR2 SYDVKM. V dropped 5 bases and J dropped 0 bases, with 14 bases sitting between them. The CDR3 totals 15 residues. CDR3 coding DNA: TGTGCCAGCAGTCTAACGGGGGAAGGCTCCTACGAGCAGTACTTC. It specifies CASSLTGEGSYEQYF.

The rearrangement joins TRBV4-1 to TRBJ2-1, with D possibly matching TRBD2 (5 bases). The CDR3 covers 17 residues. CDR1 is MGHRA, CDR2 YSYEKL, per germline. V was shortened by 0 bases and J by 4 bases, with 16 bases between the two germline ends. CDR3 DNA sequence: TGCGCCAGCAGCCAAGATCCTAGCCAGTCCCGATACAATGAGCAGTTCTTC. This codes for CASSQDPSQSRYNEQFF.

The J gene is TRBJ2-7, the V gene TRBV5-1; TRBD2 matches 7 bases. The germline V gene has CDR1 SGHRS and CDR2 YFSETQ. This CDR3 contains 14 residues. With V trimmed by 1 base and J by 2 bases, 3 bases remained unmatched. The CDR3 spells CASSLRGGAYEQYF. DNA for the CDR3: TGCGCCAGCAGCTTGCGCGGGGGTGCCTACGAGCAGTACTTC.

V gene TRBV9 combines with J gene TRBJ2-7; a possible D gene is TRBD2 (5 bases). Germline CDR1 reads SGDLS; CDR2 reads YYNGEE. CDR3 length: 15 residues. Trimming removed 4 bases at V and 0 bases at J, with 14 bases between. This CDR3 reads CASSRTSGSSYEQYF. CDR3 in DNA: TGTGCCAGCAGCCGAACGTCGGGAAGCTCCTACGAGCAGTACTTC.

The chain couples TRBV5-1 to TRBJ1-1; D perhaps matches TRBD1 (6 bases). In germline, CDR1 is SGHRS, CDR2 YFSETQ. The CDR3 is 15 amino acids. Trimming left V 0 bases short and J 0 bases short, with 9 bases between. CDR3 residues: CASSLDQGMNTEAFF. CDR3 coding DNA: TGCGCCAGCAGCTTGGATCAGGGGATGAACACTGAAGCTTTCTTT. Combining the CDR3 with reference TRBV5-1 and TRBJ1-1 gives the whole variable domain KAGVTQTPRYLIKTRGQQVTLSCSPISGHRSVSWYQQTPGQGLQFLFEYFSETQRNKGNFPGRFSGRQFSNSRSEMNVSTLELGDSALYLCASSLDQGMNTEAFFGQGTRLTVV.

V and J are TRBV5-1 and TRBJ2-1, with 11 bases aligning to TRBD2. The CDR3 is made up of 18 amino acids. Germline values: CDR1 SGHRS, CDR2 YFSETQ. The V gene end was trimmed by 1 base and the J gene end by 2 bases; junction bases not matched to a gene: 8. The CDR3 protein is CASSLSPPSGRTYNEQFF. The CDR3 nucleotides are TGCGCCAGCAGCTTGTCCCCACCTAGCGGGAGGACCTACAATGAGCAGTTCTTC. Combining the CDR3 with reference TRBV5-1 and TRBJ2-1 gives the whole variable domain KAGVTQTPRYLIKTRGQQVTLSCSPISGHRSVSWYQQTPGQGLQFLFEYFSETQRNKGNFPGRFSGRQFSNSRSEMNVSTLELGDSALYLCASSLSPPSGRTYNEQFFGPGTRLTVL.

The gene calls are TRBV5-6 and TRBJ1-2, with 8 nucleotides matching TRBD1. CDR3 length: 14 residues. J gave up 4 bases and V 2 bases, and 4 bases lay outside the gene matches. The germline CDR1 and CDR2 sequences are SGHDT and YYEEEE. The CDR3 sequence: CASSFTGTGYGYTF. The CDR3 DNA follows: TGTGCCAGCAGCTTCACCGGGACAGGCTATGGCTACACCTTC.

The V gene is TRBV27, the J gene TRBJ2-1; TRBD1 agrees at 8 bases. The CDR3 totals 14 residues. The ends lost 6 bases at V and 1 base at J; junction bases unmatched: 2. CDR1 is MNHEY, CDR2 SMNVEV, per germline (reference sequence). CDR3 sequence reads: CASRDRASYNEQFF. CDR3 bases: TGTGCCAGCAGGGACAGGGCGTCCTACAATGAGCAGTTCTTC.

This chain connects TRBV25-1 to TRBJ1-5; tentative D call: TRBD1 (6 bases). CDR1 is MGHDK and CDR2 is SYGVNS in the germline V gene. Trimming took 4 bases from V and 7 from J, leaving 11 bases between them. The CDR3 loop spans 13 amino acids. For the CDR3, the DNA is TGTGCCAGCAGTGTGGGACAAGGACAGCCCCAGCATTTT. Translating it yields CASSVGQGQPQHF. The whole variable domain, filled in from reference TRBV25-1 and TRBJ1-5, reads EADIYQTPRYLVIGTGKKITLECSQTMGHDKMYWYQQDPGMELHLIHYSYGVNSTEKGDLSSESTVSRIRTEHFPLTLESARPSHTSQYLCASSVGQGQPQHFGDGTRLSIL.